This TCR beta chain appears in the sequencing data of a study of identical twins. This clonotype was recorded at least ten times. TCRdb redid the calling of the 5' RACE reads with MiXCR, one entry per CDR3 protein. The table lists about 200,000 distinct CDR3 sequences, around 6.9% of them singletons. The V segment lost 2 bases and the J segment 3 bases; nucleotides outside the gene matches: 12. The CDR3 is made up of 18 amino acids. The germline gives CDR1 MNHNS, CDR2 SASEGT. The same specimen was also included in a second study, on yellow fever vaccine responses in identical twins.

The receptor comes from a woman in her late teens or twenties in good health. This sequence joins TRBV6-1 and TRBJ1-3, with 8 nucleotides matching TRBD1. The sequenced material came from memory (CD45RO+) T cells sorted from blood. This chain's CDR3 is CASSESRPSGGSGNTIYF. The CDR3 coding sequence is TGTGCCAGCAGTGAATCGCGACCTTCAGGGGGCAGTGGAAACACCATATATTTT.